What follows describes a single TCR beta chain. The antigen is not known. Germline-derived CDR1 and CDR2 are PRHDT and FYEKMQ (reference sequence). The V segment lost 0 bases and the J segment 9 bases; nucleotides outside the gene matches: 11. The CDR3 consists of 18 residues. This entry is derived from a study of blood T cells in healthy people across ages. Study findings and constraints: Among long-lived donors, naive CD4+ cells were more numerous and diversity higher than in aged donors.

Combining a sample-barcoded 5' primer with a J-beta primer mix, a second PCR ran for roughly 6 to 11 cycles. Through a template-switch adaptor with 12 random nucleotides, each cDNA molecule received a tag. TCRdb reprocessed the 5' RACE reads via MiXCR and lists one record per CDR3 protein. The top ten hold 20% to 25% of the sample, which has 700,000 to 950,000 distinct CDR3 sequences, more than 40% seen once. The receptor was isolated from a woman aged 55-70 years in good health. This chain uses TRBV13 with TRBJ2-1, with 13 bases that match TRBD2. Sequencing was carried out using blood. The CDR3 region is CASSLGPETLAGGPEQFF. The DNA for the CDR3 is TGTGCCAGCAGCTTAGGCCCGGAAACACTAGCGGGAGGGCCTGAGCAGTTCTTC.